This entry describes one T cell receptor beta chain. What it binds is not known. This record comes from a study of vaccination and CD4 T cells after COVID-19. Study details: PCR on nasal swabs identified SARS-CoV-2 in convalescent patients, of whom nine were mild and one severe. Cellular stimulation was performed using overlapping spike peptides derived from SARS-CoV-2, HCoV-NL63, HCoV-OC43 and HCoV-229E. Study-level results: Going from about 22 to 38, median SARS-CoV-2-reactive clonotypes did not rise significantly.

The germline V and J ends were trimmed by 7 bases and 4 bases, with 19 bases remaining between them. CDR3 length: 15 amino acids. Cultured CD4+ T cell DNA was sequenced using the Oncomine TCR Beta short-read assay. MiXCR, run by TCRdb on the PCR reads, gives a single entry per CDR3 protein. This sample yields around 9,200 distinct CDR3 sequences, of which 45% are seen a single time; less than 15% belongs to the top ten. Treatment denoted: approximately 9-day PBMC culture with coronavirus spike peptide pools or control peptides (ViraFEST assay). This clonotype was obtained from a human donor who had recovered from COVID-19. The gene calls are TRBV12-3 or TRBV12-4 and TRBJ1-2; D is perhaps TRBD1 (5 bases). Material: CD4+ T cells from blood, cultured in vitro. CDR3 in amino acids: CASTREGPRSYGYTF. CDR3 bases: TGTGCCAGCACGAGGGAGGGGCCGAGGAGCTATGGCTACACCTTC.